The present TCR beta chain was sequenced within a study of cytomegalovirus exposure and HLA in healthy donors. The wider study: Around 180 million T cells yielded some 120 million unique TCR beta sequences in earlier analysis. General study findings and limits: According to reports, the classifier identified cytomegalovirus status with high specificity and sensitivity. Accurate HLA-A and HLA-B prediction from TCR beta sequences was reported for most subjects.

The primer mix had 60 Vbeta and 13 Jbeta primers. The repertoire was sequenced with immunoSEQ multiplex PCR; TCRdb's copy has only in-frame clones and lacks some. The data hold under 200,000 clones, with around 85% observed a single time. The CDR3 covers 14 residues. Germline CDR1 is LNHDA and CDR2 is SQIVND (reference sequence). V shed 4 bases and J shed 0 bases, with 9 bases lying between them. A word on this clone: Its specificity is unknown.

J is TRBJ1-2 and V is TRBV19, with no clear D. The receptor comes from a man between 45 and 60 years old in good health and CMV-seronegative. The sample taken for sequencing was PBMCs. The CDR3 reads CASSNRDANYGYTF. The CDR3, as DNA: TGTGCCAGTAGTAACCGGGATGCTAACTATGGCTACACCTTC.